This TCR beta chain was recorded in a study of blood T cell repertoires in COVID-19. Sequencing was performed with immunoSEQ multiplex PCR; in TCRdb, only in-frame clones are kept and a portion is missing. This sample carries approximately 200,000 clones, about 85% of them seen once, and the ten largest clones take around a sixth. The CDR3 is 15 amino acids. Looked up from germline, CDR1 is MNHEY and CDR2 is SVGEGT. V was clipped by 6 bases and J by 2 bases, with 17 bases between them. This clonotype was obtained from an older person with COVID-19, enrolled during active disease. Input material: peripheral blood. The rearrangement links TRBV6-2 or TRBV6-3 to TRBJ2-7; D is uncertain. The CDR3 DNA reads TGTGCCAGCAGCACCAGGCTCCCGGTCCCCTACGAGCAGTACTTC. Translating it yields CASSTRLPVPYEQYF.